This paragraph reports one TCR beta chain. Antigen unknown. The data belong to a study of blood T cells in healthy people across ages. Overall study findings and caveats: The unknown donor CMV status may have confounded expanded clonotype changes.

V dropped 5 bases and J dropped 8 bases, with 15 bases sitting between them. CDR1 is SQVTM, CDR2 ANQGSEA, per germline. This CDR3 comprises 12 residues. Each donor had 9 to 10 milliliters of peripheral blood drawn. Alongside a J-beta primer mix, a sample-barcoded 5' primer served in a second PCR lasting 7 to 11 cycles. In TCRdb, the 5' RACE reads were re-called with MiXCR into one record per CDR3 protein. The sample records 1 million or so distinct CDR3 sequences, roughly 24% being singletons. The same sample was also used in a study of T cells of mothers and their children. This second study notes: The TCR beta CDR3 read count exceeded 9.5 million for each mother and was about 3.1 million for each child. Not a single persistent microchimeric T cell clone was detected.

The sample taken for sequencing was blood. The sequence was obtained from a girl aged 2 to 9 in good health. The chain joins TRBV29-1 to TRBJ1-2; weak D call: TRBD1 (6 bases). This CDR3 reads CSVPGGRDGYTF. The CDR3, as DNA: TGCAGCGTTCCTGGGGGGCGCGACGGCTACACCTTC.